Presented here are 24 T cell receptor beta chains from one specimen sequenced in a study of TIL therapy for anti-PD-1-resistant metastatic lung cancer. This was the immunoSEQ v3 assay. Using immunoSEQ multiplex PCR, the repertoire was profiled, and TCRdb retains in-frame clones only, with some absent. Of tens of thousands of clones in the sample, about two thirds were seen once. Time point: pre-treatment sample, taken before nivolumab and TIL therapy. The sample here was blood, taken at baseline. The receptors originated from a person aged 25-85 years with non-small cell lung cancer.

Written as DNA, the CDR3 is TGCGCCAGCAGGGAGGGGTCGGACACCGGGGAGCTGTTTTTT. The encoded protein is CASREGSDTGELFF. The rearrangement links TRBV5-1 to TRBJ2-2, with D perhaps TRBD2 (6 bases). Trimming cost V 5 bases and J 3 bases, with 11 bases left between them. The CDR3 length is 14 residues. Germline V gene lookup returns CDR1 SGHRS and CDR2 YFSETQ. The full variable domain, in which reference TRBV5-1 and TRBJ2-2 provide the parts outside the CDR3, is KAGVTQTPRYLIKTRGQQVTLSCSPISGHRSVSWYQQTPGQGLQFLFEYFSETQRNKGNFPGRFSGRQFSNSRSEMNVSTLELGDSALYLCASREGSDTGELFFGEGSRLTVL.

The J gene is TRBJ2-7, the V gene TRBV9; TRBD2 is a possible D gene (5 bases). The CDR3 extends over 17 amino acids. With 0 bases removed from V and 5 bases from J, the gap between germline ends came to 21 bases. Germline V gene data show CDR1 as SGDLS and CDR2 as YYNGEE. Written as DNA, the CDR3 is TGTGCCAGCAGCGTAGGGGCGGAGGCACTTTATATCCACGAGCAGTACTTC. Its protein is CASSVGAEALYIHEQYF.

This clone was counted ten times or more. V usage is TRBV11-3 and J usage is TRBJ2-3; D is unclear. This CDR3 region has 16 residues. V lost 2 bases and J lost 0, with 12 bases in between. CDR1 and CDR2 from the germline V gene are SGHNT and YENEEA. In DNA, the CDR3 is TGTGCCAGCAGCTTAAGGGTTCAGACTAGCACAGATACGCAGTATTTT. Translated, it gives CASSLRVQTSTDTQYF.

The DNA for the CDR3 is TGCAGCGGGGGGACAGGGGGCCCGGGGGCCAACGTCCTGACTTTC. Translating gives CSGGTGGPGANVLTF. The rearrangement uses TRBV29-1 and TRBJ2-6, with 12 bases lining up with TRBD1. The CDR3 is 15 residues long. J lost 4 bases, V lost 7 bases, and 5 bases had no gene match. From germline, CDR1 is SQVTM and CDR2 ANQGSEA.

The V gene is TRBV7-2, the J gene TRBJ1-2; possibly TRBD1 for D (5 bases). From germline, CDR1 is SGHTA and CDR2 FQGNSA. The CDR3 is made up of 14 amino acids. Trimming cost V 3 bases and J 4 bases, with 12 bases left between them. In DNA, the CDR3 is TGTGCCAGCAGCTTTTCCTCGGGGGTCTATGGCTACACCTTC. The encoded protein is CASSFSSGVYGYTF. Variable domain in full (rest from reference TRBV7-2 and TRBJ1-2): GAGVSQSPSNKVTEKGKDVELRCDPISGHTALYWYRQSLGQGLEFLIYFQGNSAPDKSGLPSDRFSAERTGGSVSTLTIQRTQQEDSAVYLCASSFSSGVYGYTFGSGTRLTVV.

The J gene is TRBJ2-7, the V gene TRBV4-1; 10 nucleotides match TRBD1. The CDR3 covers 14 residues. V shed 2 bases, J shed 4 bases, and the junction held 2 bases outside the gene matches. Germline CDR1 MGHRA, CDR2 YSYEKL. Written as DNA, the CDR3 is TGCGCCAGCAGCCAAAGGGACAGGGGTTACGAGCAGTACTTC. Translating it yields CASSQRDRGYEQYF.

CDR3 nucleotides: TGTGCTAGTGGTTTCCAGGGTTTCTACTATGGCTACACCTTC. This translates into CASGFQGFYYGYTF. The chain joins TRBV12-5 to TRBJ1-2; possible D gene TRBD1, 5 bases. Germline V gives CDR1 LGHNT, CDR2 FRNRAP. The CDR3 contains 14 residues. With 3 bases removed from V and 3 bases from J, the gap between germline ends came to 11 bases.

In regard to this clone: A much larger clone lies one base from this, so it may be a read error. In the same sample, other DNA sequences code for this CDR3. The CDR3 DNA follows: TGTGCTAGCAGCGATGGAACGAGTCGACGGGAGCTGTTTTTT. Its protein is CASSDGTSRRELFF. The V gene is TRBV7-7, the J gene TRBJ2-2; D gene uncertain. The CDR3 has 14 amino acids. The germline V gene has CDR1 SSHAT and CDR2 FNYEAQ (reference sequence).

The chain combines TRBV5-5 with TRBJ2-1; D is undetermined. The CDR3 spans 13 residues. Deletions cut 0 bases from V and 7 bases from J, with 8 bases between. Per germline, CDR1 SGHKS and CDR2 YYEKEE (reference sequence). CDR3 DNA: TGTGCCAGCAGCTTGGAAGGTGAGAATGAGCAGTTCTTC. The encoded protein is CASSLEGENEQFF.

The V call is TRBV7-8, the J call TRBJ2-5; maybe TRBD1 (5 bases). Trimming took off 8 bases at V and 0 bases at J, with 16 bases between the two ends. Germline CDR1 reads SGHVS; CDR2 reads FQNEAQ. This CDR3 is built from 15 residues. The CDR3 nucleotides are TGTGCCAGCCGCCTACAGGTAACGGACCAAGAGACCCAGTACTTC. It translates to CASRLQVTDQETQYF.

This clone was found a few times. The chain is built from TRBV11-1 and TRBJ1-2, with 7 bases fitting TRBD1. CDR3 length: 13 residues. The germline V gene has CDR1 SGHAT and CDR2 FQDESV (reference sequence). The ends lost 6 bases at V and 8 bases at J; junction bases unmatched: 9. The CDR3 DNA follows: TGTGCCAGCAGTTTCGAGGGGGCAGGAGGCTACACCTTC. It specifies CASSFEGAGGYTF.

This rearrangement joins TRBV7-9 to TRBJ1-1; no clear D. Germline V lookup: CDR1 SEHNR, CDR2 FQNEAQ (reference sequence). The CDR3 totals 15 residues. V shed 1 base and J shed 1 base, with 10 bases lying between them. CDR3 loop: CASSLEGGENTEAFF. In DNA form, the CDR3 reads TGTGCCAGCAGCTTAGAAGGTGGGGAGAACACTGAAGCTTTCTTT.

The chain recombines TRBV2 with TRBJ1-1; D gene uncertain. In germline, CDR1 is SNHLY, CDR2 FYNNEI. Trimming cost V 7 bases and J 0 bases, with 3 bases left between them. This CDR3 contains 11 residues. This CDR3 reads CASTMNTEAFF. In nucleotides, the CDR3 is TGTGCCAGCACCATGAACACTGAAGCTTTCTTT.

As to this clone: The same CDR3 also results from other DNA sequences found in this sample. The chain couples TRBV19 to TRBJ2-3; D remains unclear. The V end was cut by 5 bases, the J end by 1 base, with 1 base between. This CDR3 comprises 11 residues. From germline, CDR1 is LNHDA and CDR2 SQIVND (reference sequence). The CDR3 DNA reads as TGTGCCAGTAGTCGCACAGATACGCAGTATTTT. As protein: CASSRTDTQYF.

The gene calls are TRBV28 and TRBJ2-7; tentatively, D is TRBD1 or TRBD2 (5 bases each). CDR3 size: 16 residues. Germline assignment: CDR1 MDHEN and CDR2 SYDVKM. V was pared by 7 bases and J by 1 base, with 20 bases between. This chain's CDR3 is CASTVSLGRPSYEQYF. The CDR3 nucleotides are TGTGCCAGCACCGTCTCCCTGGGACGGCCTTCCTACGAGCAGTACTTC.

This clone was detected once. The chain is built from TRBV4-1 and TRBJ2-1; TRBD2 might be the D (6 bases). Germline assignment: CDR1 MGHRA and CDR2 YSYEKL. The CDR3 consists of 17 residues. The germline V and J ends were trimmed by 1 base and 0 bases, with 13 bases remaining between them. CDR3 loop: CASSQGGVASSYNEQFF. The CDR3 nucleotides are TGCGCCAGCAGCCAAGGGGGGGTAGCAAGCTCCTACAATGAGCAGTTCTTC.

The chain combines TRBV1 with TRBJ2-3; the table's D call, TRBD2, has no DNA check behind it. TRBV1 constitutes a pseudogene. The CDR3 is made up of 23 amino acids. CDR3 nucleotides: TGCACCAGCAGCCAAGATTTAGGGGGGTTGGCTAGCGGGAGGACGACTAGCACAGATACGCAGTATTTT. Protein: CTSSQDLGGLASGRTTSTDTQYF.

The gene calls are TRBV5-1 and TRBJ1-1; 7 bases are shared with TRBD1. V trimming: 2 bases; J trimming: 4 bases; junction bases outside the gene matches: 5. From germline, CDR1 is SGHRS and CDR2 YFSETQ. The CDR3 covers 14 residues. The CDR3 loop reads CASSFGQGGTEAFF. DNA for the CDR3: TGCGCCAGCAGCTTTGGCCAGGGGGGCACTGAAGCTTTCTTT.

A single count supports this clone. The chain joins TRBV9 to TRBJ2-2; D is undetermined. Germline V CDR1 and CDR2: SGDLS, YYNGEE. Trimming pared 0 bases from V and 4 bases from J, leaving 19 bases between. The CDR3 extends over 18 amino acids. CDR3 nucleotides: TGTGCCAGCAGCGTAGCCTCGGGCCCGTCAGTGGGCACCGGGGAGCTGTTTTTT. It translates to CASSVASGPSVGTGELFF.

This rearrangement joins TRBV6-5 to TRBJ1-1; possibly TRBD1 for D (5 bases). The CDR3 loop spans 11 amino acids. The germline CDR1 and CDR2 sequences are MNHEY and SVGAGI. V lost 2 bases to trimming and J lost 7 bases, with 5 bases between them. The CDR3 region has the DNA TGTGCCAGCAGTTACAGGGGTGAAGCTTTCTTT. Residues: CASSYRGEAFF.

The table lists this clone with a count of one. The chain is built from TRBV7-8 and TRBJ1-2, with 7 bases lining up with TRBD1. The CDR3 extends over 13 amino acids. Germline V gene data show CDR1 as SGHVS and CDR2 as FQNEAQ. Trimming took 5 bases from V and 5 from J; bases not matched to a gene: 5. CDR3 amino acids: CASSPGTAYGYTF. The CDR3 DNA reads as TGTGCCAGCAGCCCCGGGACAGCTTATGGCTACACCTTC.

This clone has only one observation. This chain joins TRBV11-2 and TRBJ2-5; no firm D call. CDR3 length: 16 residues. V lost 2 bases to trimming and J lost 5 bases, with 18 bases between them. From germline, CDR1 is SGHAT and CDR2 FQNNGV. CDR3 nucleotide sequence: TGTGCCAGCAGCTTAATAGTGTTGTCGGTCCAGGAGACCCAGTACTTC. Translated, it gives CASSLIVLSVQETQYF.

The chain uses TRBV7-8 and TRBJ1-1; D is unclear. Trimming stripped 0 bases from V and 4 bases from J, with 12 bases between. Germline lookup yields CDR1 SGHVS and CDR2 FQNEAQ. The CDR3 has 15 amino acids. This CDR3 is CASSLAFGGITEAFF. The CDR3 DNA follows: TGTGCCAGCAGCTTAGCGTTCGGAGGGATCACTGAAGCTTTCTTT.

On this clone itself: The sample holds other DNA sequences that translate to the same CDR3. CDR3 sequence (DNA): TGTGCCAGCAGCCAAGGGGACAGGGGGTATAATTCACCCCTCCACTTT. It codes for CASSQGDRGYNSPLHF. This chain joins TRBV4-2 and TRBJ1-6; 11 bases are a match to TRBD1. J lost 4 bases, V lost 1 base, and 0 bases had no gene match. The length of the CDR3 is 16 residues. Germline lookup yields CDR1 LGHNA and CDR2 YNFKEQ.